These T cell receptor beta chains were read from a single sample in a study of blood T cell repertoires in COVID-19. Assay: immunoSEQ multiplex PCR; the TCRdb copy retains only in-frame clones and omits some. The sample contains around 200,000 clones, about 82% of which appear only once. Specimen: PBMCs or T cells enriched from blood (not recorded which). The receptor set was obtained from a man aged 35 to 55 with acute COVID-19. Both conserved end residues are part of each CDR3.

j_call cdr3_length v_call cdr3_aa
TRBJ2-5 15 TRBV18 CASSPADKARETQYF
TRBJ2-2 16 TRBV9 CASSPQGGSNTGELFF
TRBJ2-1 15 TRBV4-1 CASSQTSGTRFEQFF
TRBJ1-4 14 TRBV11-2 CASSPQGGGEKLFF
TRBJ1-2 15 TRBV5-3 CARSSRQGARDGYTF
TRBJ2-1 17 TRBV7-2 CASSPHSTTHSYNEQFF
TRBJ1-3 15 TRBV9 CASSGAGAPGNTIYF
TRBJ1-5 14 TRBV5-6 CASSLFGGGQPQHF
TRBJ1-2 14 TRBV27 CASSNPGTGGPSTF
TRBJ2-6 16 TRBV24-1 CATSDPRGSGANVLTF
TRBJ2-7 15 TRBV19 CASSIPGADHYEQYF
TRBJ1-1 13 TRBV7-2 CASSPGWGREAFF